This TCR beta chain was retrieved from a study of blood T cell repertoires in COVID-19. Overall study: Researchers got acute and convalescent COVID-19 samples from the United States, Italy and Spain.

Germline CDR1 reads SQVTM; CDR2 reads ANQGSEA. CDR3 length: 15 amino acids. Trimming removed 3 bases at V and 3 bases at J, with 16 bases between. Per the original methods: Amplification of reference gene primers provided the estimated nucleated cell counts. Assay used: immunoSEQ multiplex PCR; TCRdb lists only in-frame clones, some missing. V, J and clone size are taken as reported in that table, and D and trimming were inferred from the DNA itself. In the table there are some 330,000 clones, 70% to 90% of which are singletons. Sequenced material: peripheral blood. The chain is built from TRBV29-1 and TRBJ2-3, with D perhaps matching TRBD2 (6 bases). The clonotype was recovered from a woman aged 50 to 65 with active or convalescent COVID-19. CDR3 coding DNA: TGCAGCGTTGAGGATGCCGGAGGGGAAACAGATACGCAGTATTTT. Translated, it gives CSVEDAGGETDTQYF.